The 27 T cell receptor beta chains below come from one sample, sequenced in a study of T-cell reconstitution after alpha-beta-depleted transplantation in children. A TCRbeta library incorporating unique molecular identifiers was prepared. A single record per CDR3 protein comes from TCRdb applying MiXCR to the PCR reads. The table includes about 900,000 distinct CDR3 sequences, about 29% detected once. The input for sequencing was PBMCs, mostly from graft donor cells, taken 360 days after TCRalphabeta/CD19-depleted stem cell transplant. These receptors were obtained from a boy under two years old who had a stem cell transplant for SCID, so the T cells may come from the graft donor.

This clonotype was detected only once. The rearrangement joins TRBV3-1 to TRBJ2-1; the D is unclear. The V end lost 0 bases, the J end lost 0 bases, and 3 bases lay between the germline ends. The CDR3 totals 14 residues. Per the germline V gene, CDR1 is LGHDT and CDR2 is YNNKEL (reference sequence). The CDR3 DNA is TGTGCCAGCAGCCAAGAGACCTCCTACAATGAGCAGTTCTTC. Protein sequence: CASSQETSYNEQFF.

CDR3 nucleotides: TGCGCCAGCAGCTTGGGACAGGGGCCCAGGCCCTGGGCAGATACGCAGTATTTT. Residues: CASSLGQGPRPWADTQYF. The rearrangement uses TRBV5-1 and TRBJ2-3, with TRBD1 matching over 8 bases. The V and J ends lost 0 bases and 4 bases, in that order; junction bases with no gene match: 13. In germline, CDR1 is SGHRS, CDR2 YFSETQ. This CDR3 is built from 18 residues.

The V call is TRBV6-5, the J call TRBJ1-3, with unresolved D. Germline V gives CDR1 MNHEY, CDR2 SVGAGI. Trimming removed 2 bases from V and 4 bases from J, with 9 bases in between. The CDR3 has 14 residues. The CDR3, as DNA: TGTGCCAGCAGTTACGAGGCAGGCGGAAACACCATATATTTT. As protein: CASSYEAGGNTIYF.

The chain is built from TRBV12-3 or TRBV12-4 and TRBJ1-1; the D is unclear. The germline V and J ends were trimmed by 5 bases and 0 bases, with 13 bases remaining between them. The CDR3 length is 15 residues. The CDR3 bases are TGTGCCAGCAGTCTGGAAGACACAATGAACACTGAAGCTTTCTTT. It specifies CASSLEDTMNTEAFF.

The chain employs TRBV4-3 and TRBJ2-1, with D perhaps matching TRBD2 (7 bases). CDR3 length: 18 residues. The germline CDR1 and CDR2 sequences are LGHNA and YSLEER. Trimming took off 0 bases at V and 0 bases at J, with 15 bases between the two ends. This CDR3 is CASSQDLGGGASYNEQFF. CDR3 DNA sequence: TGCGCCAGCAGCCAAGATCTCGGAGGGGGGGCCTCCTACAATGAGCAGTTCTTC.

The V gene is TRBV9, the J gene TRBJ2-1; TRBD1 matches at 8 bases. The CDR3 runs 15 residues. Germline V gene lookup returns CDR1 SGDLS and CDR2 YYNGEE. With 6 bases clipped from V and 9 bases from J, the junction kept 14 bases outside the gene matches. In DNA, the CDR3 is TGTGCCAGCAATCCGGGACAGGAGGCTGCGGGTGAGCAGTTCTTC. Encoded protein: CASNPGQEAAGEQFF.

The sample holds a few counts of this clonotype. The chain links TRBV6-2 or TRBV6-3 to TRBJ2-1; TRBD1 might be the D (6 bases). The ends were cut back, 2 bases at V and 3 bases at J, with 11 bases in the middle. The CDR3 length is 15 residues. CDR1 and CDR2 (germline): MNHEY, SVGEGT. CDR3 loop: CASSYPRDIYNEQFF. CDR3 sequence (DNA): TGTGCCAGCAGTTACCCAAGGGACATCTACAATGAGCAGTTCTTC.

The V and J genes are TRBV29-1 and TRBJ2-3, with TRBD1 matching 8 bases. V shed 6 bases, J shed 4 bases, and the junction held 3 bases outside the gene matches. In germline, CDR1 is SQVTM, CDR2 ANQGSEA. This CDR3 spans 12 amino acids. The CDR3 DNA reads as TGCAGCGTCGGACAGGGCCCAGATACGCAGTATTTT. It codes for CSVGQGPDTQYF.

The V gene is TRBV6-1, the J gene TRBJ2-5; 11 nucleotides agree with TRBD1. V lost 6 bases, J lost 5 bases, and 8 bases stayed unmatched. The V gene's germline CDR1 is MNHNS and CDR2 SASEGT. The CDR3 extends over 15 amino acids. In DNA form, the CDR3 reads TGTGCCAGCAGAAGGACAGGGGGCCGCGCGGAGACCCAGTACTTC. Translated, it gives CASRRTGGRAETQYF.

This clonotype was counted only a few times. J is TRBJ1-2 and V is TRBV29-1, with D perhaps TRBD1 (6 bases). The ends were cut back, 0 bases at V and 5 bases at J, with 16 bases in the middle. From germline, CDR1 is SQVTM and CDR2 ANQGSEA. The CDR3 totals 15 residues. CDR3 coding DNA: TGCAGCGTTGAAGAAGGGAACAGGGTGGAATATGGCTACACCTTC. Protein: CSVEEGNRVEYGYTF.

The rearrangement links TRBV5-1 to TRBJ2-7, with 8 bases lining up with TRBD1. Germline values: CDR1 SGHRS, CDR2 YFSETQ. This CDR3 comprises 14 residues. J gave up 6 bases and V 4 bases, and 9 bases lay outside the gene matches. The DNA for the CDR3 is TGCGCCAGCAGCGCCGACAGGGGTTCAGCCGAGCAGTACTTC. It is translated as CASSADRGSAEQYF.

The chain recombines TRBV20-1 with TRBJ2-1, with D possibly being TRBD1 (5 bases). CDR1 is DFQATT and CDR2 is SNEGSKA in the germline V gene (reference sequence). The CDR3 contains 12 residues. With 3 bases removed from V and 7 bases from J, the gap between germline ends came to 10 bases. The chain's CDR3 is CSASQGGNEQFF. The CDR3, as DNA: TGCAGTGCTAGCCAGGGTGGTAATGAGCAGTTCTTC.

Only a few counts were recorded for this clonotype. V gene TRBV5-1 combines with J gene TRBJ2-1; TRBD2 might be the D (6 bases). Germline V gene lookup returns CDR1 SGHRS and CDR2 YFSETQ. V lost 1 base and J lost 4, with 12 bases in between. There are 15 residues in the CDR3. The CDR3 protein is CASSLRLANYNEQFF. CDR3 nucleotide sequence: TGCGCCAGCAGCTTGAGGCTAGCGAATTACAATGAGCAGTTCTTC.

This clonotype was recorded once. This chain connects TRBV6-2 or TRBV6-3 to TRBJ2-5; 8 positions agree with TRBD2. Germline assignment: CDR1 MNHEY and CDR2 SVGEGT. The CDR3 is 17 residues long. J lost 5 bases, V lost 2 bases, and 13 bases had no gene match. For the CDR3, the DNA is TGTGCCAGCAGTTACATCCTCGGGTTAGCGGGGAAGGAGACCCAGTACTTC. Translated: CASSYILGLAGKETQYF.

This chain uses TRBV7-6 with TRBJ2-3, with unresolved D. The CDR3 totals 15 residues. The V end lost 5 bases, the J end lost 1 base, and 13 bases lay between the germline ends. Germline CDR1 SGHVS, CDR2 FNYEAQ. DNA for the CDR3: TGTGCCAGCAGCCTTCGCCCGGCCCGCACAGATACGCAGTATTTT. Translating it yields CASSLRPARTDTQYF.

The genes are TRBV11-3 and TRBJ2-1; 11 bases match TRBD2. The V gene's germline CDR1 is SGHNT and CDR2 YENEEA. Unmatched junction bases numbered 6, after V lost 2 bases and J lost 0 bases. There are 18 residues in the CDR3. The chain's CDR3 is CASSLLAGGPSSYNEQFF. Here the CDR3 DNA reads TGTGCCAGCAGCTTACTAGCGGGGGGCCCCAGCTCCTACAATGAGCAGTTCTTC.

The genes are TRBV4-3 and TRBJ2-7, with D perhaps matching TRBD1 (6 bases). Trimming removed 4 bases at V and 6 bases at J, with 19 bases between. This CDR3 is 15 amino acids long. The germline CDR1 and CDR2 sequences are LGHNA and YSLEER. The CDR3 DNA follows: TGCGCCAGCAGCCTAGAAGTGGGGGCATTAGCCGAGCAGTACTTC. Translation: CASSLEVGALAEQYF.

This clonotype has a handful of counts. The chain is built from TRBV5-1 and TRBJ2-5; tentative D call: TRBD1 (5 bases). Trimming left V 0 bases short and J 5 bases short, with 14 bases between. The CDR3 loop spans 15 amino acids. Germline values: CDR1 SGHRS, CDR2 YFSETQ. CDR3 region: CASSLAAGLSETQYF. CDR3 DNA: TGCGCCAGCAGCTTGGCAGCAGGGTTATCGGAGACCCAGTACTTC.

With regard to this clonotype: Mismatch with germline at one junction end may stem from a read error. The chain recombines TRBV7-2 with TRBJ2-1, with D perhaps given as TRBD1 or TRBD2 (5 bases each). Looked up from germline, CDR1 is SGHTA and CDR2 is FQGNSA. The CDR3 has 11 residues. CDR3 protein: CASSLEGSTVF. The CDR3 DNA sequence: TGTGCCAGCAGCTTAGAGGGGAGCACGGTCTTC.

This clonotype was counted a few times. This chain uses TRBV12-3 or TRBV12-4 with TRBJ2-3, with a tentative D call TRBD2 (6 bases). Trimming cost V 7 bases and J 6 bases, with 17 bases left between them. The CDR3 loop spans 14 amino acids. CDR3 amino acids: CASTLLLASDTQYF. Here the CDR3 DNA reads TGTGCCAGCACCCTTTTACTAGCTTCGGATACGCAGTATTTT.

J is TRBJ2-2 and V is TRBV6-2 or TRBV6-3; no clear D. CDR1 and CDR2 from the germline V gene are MNHEY and SVGEGT. This CDR3 contains 14 residues. Trimming removed 0 bases at V and 3 bases at J, with 5 bases between. The CDR3 region has the DNA TGTGCCAGCAGTTACTCAGACTACACCGGGGAGCTGTTTTTT. This sequence encodes CASSYSDYTGELFF.

The chain links TRBV4-1 to TRBJ2-5; 10 nucleotides line up with TRBD1. V lost 1 base, J lost 5 bases, and 4 bases stayed unmatched. The CDR3 extends over 15 amino acids. The germline CDR1 and CDR2 sequences are MGHRA and YSYEKL. CDR3 loop: CASSQVRTGGETQYF. In DNA, the CDR3 is TGCGCCAGCAGCCAAGTCCGGACAGGGGGTGAGACCCAGTACTTC.

The chain recombines TRBV11-1 with TRBJ2-7, with TRBD1 as a possible D gene (5 bases). The CDR3 extends over 15 amino acids. Germline CDR1 SGHAT, CDR2 FQDESV (reference sequence). The ends were cut back, 5 bases at V and 5 bases at J, with 19 bases in the middle. This chain's CDR3 is CASSRRSTVPDEQYF. For the CDR3, the DNA is TGTGCCAGCAGCCGCCGGTCGACAGTACCGGACGAGCAGTACTTC.

The chain joins TRBV10-3 to TRBJ2-1, with 8 bases aligning to TRBD1. The CDR3 loop spans 13 amino acids. The V and J ends lost 8 bases and 2 bases, in that order; junction bases with no gene match: 2. CDR1 ENHRY and CDR2 SYGVKD come from the germline V gene. Here the CDR3 reads CAIGGQAYNEQFF. The CDR3 coding sequence is TGTGCCATCGGGGGACAGGCCTACAATGAGCAGTTCTTC.

In its sample, this clonotype was seen a few times. V and J are TRBV12-3 or TRBV12-4 and TRBJ1-2; D uncertain. V was pared by 7 bases and J by 4 bases, with 13 bases between. This CDR3 is 13 amino acids long. The CDR3 DNA reads TGTGCCAGCACTCTACCAGGAGTCTATGGCTACACCTTC. It encodes CASTLPGVYGYTF.

As for this clonotype: The DNA is omitted, as the CDR3 cannot be located on it reliably, and the CDR3 follows TCRdb's listing. The chain links TRBV12-3 or TRBV12-4 to TRBJ1-4. The CDR3 is 12 amino acids in total, end residues counted. The chain's CDR3 is CASRRYEKLFFF.

V is TRBV12-3 or TRBV12-4 and J is TRBJ2-5, with 9 positions matching TRBD1. Trimming removed 1 base from V and 4 bases from J; junction bases left unmatched: 7. The CDR3 sequence is 16 residues long. The CDR3 DNA sequence: TGTGCCAGCAGTTTAGAAGGGACAGGGCCCGGAGAGACCCAGTACTTC. Encoded protein: CASSLEGTGPGETQYF.